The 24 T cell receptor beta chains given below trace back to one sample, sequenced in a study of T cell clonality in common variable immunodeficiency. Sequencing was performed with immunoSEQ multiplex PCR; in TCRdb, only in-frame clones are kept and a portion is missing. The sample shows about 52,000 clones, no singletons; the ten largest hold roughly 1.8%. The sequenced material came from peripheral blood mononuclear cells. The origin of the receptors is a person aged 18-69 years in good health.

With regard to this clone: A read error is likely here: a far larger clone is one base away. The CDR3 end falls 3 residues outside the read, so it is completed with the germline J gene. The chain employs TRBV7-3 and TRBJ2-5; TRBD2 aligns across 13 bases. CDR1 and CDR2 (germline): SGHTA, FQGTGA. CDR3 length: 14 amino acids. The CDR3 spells CASSFGTSGDTQYF. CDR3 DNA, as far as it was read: TGTGCCAGCAGCTTCGGGACTAGCGGGGATACC.

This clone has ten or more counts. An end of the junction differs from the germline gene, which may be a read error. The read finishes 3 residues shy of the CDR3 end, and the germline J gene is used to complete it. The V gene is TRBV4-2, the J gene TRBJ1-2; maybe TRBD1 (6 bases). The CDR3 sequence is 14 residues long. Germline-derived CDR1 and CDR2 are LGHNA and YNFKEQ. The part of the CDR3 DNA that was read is TGCGCCAGCAGCCAAGTAGGACAGCTCTATGGC. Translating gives CASSQVGQLYG. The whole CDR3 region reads CASSQVGQLYGYTF.

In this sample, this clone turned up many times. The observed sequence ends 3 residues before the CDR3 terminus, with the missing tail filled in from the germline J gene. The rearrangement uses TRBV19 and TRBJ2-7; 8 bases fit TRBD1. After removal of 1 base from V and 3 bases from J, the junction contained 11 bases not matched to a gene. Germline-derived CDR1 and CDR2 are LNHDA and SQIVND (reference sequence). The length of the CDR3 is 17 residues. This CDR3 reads CASSIASNVGQGYEQYF. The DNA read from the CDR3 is TGTGCCAGTAGTATAGCTAGTAATGTTGGACAGGGCTACGAG.

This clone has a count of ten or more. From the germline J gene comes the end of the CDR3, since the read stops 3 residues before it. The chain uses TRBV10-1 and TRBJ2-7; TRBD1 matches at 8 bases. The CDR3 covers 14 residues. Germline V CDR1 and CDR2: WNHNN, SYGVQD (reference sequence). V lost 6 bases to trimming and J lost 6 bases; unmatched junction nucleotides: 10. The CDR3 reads CASSGQGPLGEQYF. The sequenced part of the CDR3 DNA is TGCGCCAGCAGCGGACAGGGCCCCTTGGGCGAG.

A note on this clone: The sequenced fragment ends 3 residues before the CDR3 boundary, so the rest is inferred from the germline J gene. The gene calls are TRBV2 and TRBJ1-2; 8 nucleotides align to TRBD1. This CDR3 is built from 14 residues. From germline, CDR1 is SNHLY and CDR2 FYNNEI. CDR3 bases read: TGTGCCAGCAGACAAGACAGGGGCCAGAGCGGC. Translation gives CASRQDRGQSG. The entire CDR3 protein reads CASRQDRGQSGYTF.

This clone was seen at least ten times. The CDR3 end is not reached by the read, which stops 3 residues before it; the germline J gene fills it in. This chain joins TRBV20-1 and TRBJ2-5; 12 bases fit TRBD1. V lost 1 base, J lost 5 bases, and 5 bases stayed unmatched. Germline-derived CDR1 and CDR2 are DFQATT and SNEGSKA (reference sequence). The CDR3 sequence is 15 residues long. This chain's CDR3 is CSARGGTGGAETQYF. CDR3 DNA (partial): TGCAGTGCTAGAGGTGGGACAGGGGGCGCCGAGACC.

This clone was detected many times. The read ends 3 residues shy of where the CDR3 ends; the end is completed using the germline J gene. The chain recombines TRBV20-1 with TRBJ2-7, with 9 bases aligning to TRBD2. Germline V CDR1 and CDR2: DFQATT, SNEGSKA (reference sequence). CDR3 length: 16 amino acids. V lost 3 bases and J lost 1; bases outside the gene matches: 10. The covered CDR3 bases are TGCAGTGCTAGTCCCCATAGCGGGAGTTTTTCCTACGAG. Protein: CSASPHSGSFSYE. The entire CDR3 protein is CSASPHSGSFSYEQYF.

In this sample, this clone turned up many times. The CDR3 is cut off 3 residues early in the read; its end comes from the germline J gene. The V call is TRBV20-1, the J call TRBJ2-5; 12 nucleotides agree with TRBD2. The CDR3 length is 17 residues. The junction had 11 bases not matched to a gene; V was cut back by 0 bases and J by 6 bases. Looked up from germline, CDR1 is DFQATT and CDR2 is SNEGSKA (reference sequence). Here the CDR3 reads CSARDPASGRANKTQYF. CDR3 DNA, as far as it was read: TGCAGTGCTAGAGATCCGGCTAGCGGGAGGGCCAACAAGACC.

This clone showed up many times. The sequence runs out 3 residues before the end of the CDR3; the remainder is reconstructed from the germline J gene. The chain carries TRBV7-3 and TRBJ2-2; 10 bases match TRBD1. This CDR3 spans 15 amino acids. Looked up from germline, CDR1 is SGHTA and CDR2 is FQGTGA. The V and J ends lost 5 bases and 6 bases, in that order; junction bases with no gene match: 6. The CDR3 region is CASSPGTGVSGELFF. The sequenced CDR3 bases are TGTGCCAGCAGCCCCGGGACAGGGGTTTCCGGGGAG.

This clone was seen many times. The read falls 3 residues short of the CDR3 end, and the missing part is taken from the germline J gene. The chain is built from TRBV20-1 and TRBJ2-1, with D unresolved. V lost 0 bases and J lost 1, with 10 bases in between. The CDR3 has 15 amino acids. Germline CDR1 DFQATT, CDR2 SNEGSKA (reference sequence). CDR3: CSAREERTSYNEQFF. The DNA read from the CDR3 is TGCAGTGCTAGAGAAGAGCGTACGTCCTACAATGAG.

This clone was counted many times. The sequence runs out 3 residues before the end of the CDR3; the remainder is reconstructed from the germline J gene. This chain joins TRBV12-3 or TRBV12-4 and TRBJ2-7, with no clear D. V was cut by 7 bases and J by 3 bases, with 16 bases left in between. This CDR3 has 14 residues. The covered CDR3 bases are TGTGCCAGCACCCCGGAGTCGACTGACTACGAG. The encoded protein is CASTPESTDYE. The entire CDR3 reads CASTPESTDYEQYF.

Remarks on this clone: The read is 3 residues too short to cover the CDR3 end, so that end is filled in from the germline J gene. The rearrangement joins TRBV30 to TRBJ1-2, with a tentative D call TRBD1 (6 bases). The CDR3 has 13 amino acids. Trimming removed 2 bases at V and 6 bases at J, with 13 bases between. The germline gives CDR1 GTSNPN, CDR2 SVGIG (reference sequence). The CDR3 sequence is CAWSSAGADGYTF. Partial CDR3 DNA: TGTGCCTGGAGTAGTGCGGGGGCTGATGGC.

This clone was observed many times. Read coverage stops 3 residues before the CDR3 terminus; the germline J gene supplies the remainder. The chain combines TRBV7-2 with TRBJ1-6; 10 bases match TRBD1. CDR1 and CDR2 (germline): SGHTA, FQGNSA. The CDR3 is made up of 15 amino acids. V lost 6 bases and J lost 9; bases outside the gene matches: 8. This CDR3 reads CASRPGTGVVSPLHF. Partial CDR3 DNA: TGTGCCAGCAGACCCGGGACAGGGGTTGTTTCACCC.

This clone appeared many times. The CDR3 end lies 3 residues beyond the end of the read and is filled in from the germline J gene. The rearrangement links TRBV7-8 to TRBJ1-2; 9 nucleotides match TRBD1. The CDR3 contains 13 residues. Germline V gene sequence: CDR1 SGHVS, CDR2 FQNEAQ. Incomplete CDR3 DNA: TGTGCCAGCAGCCCGGGGACAGGGTACGGC. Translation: CASSPGTGYG. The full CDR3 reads CASSPGTGYGYTF.

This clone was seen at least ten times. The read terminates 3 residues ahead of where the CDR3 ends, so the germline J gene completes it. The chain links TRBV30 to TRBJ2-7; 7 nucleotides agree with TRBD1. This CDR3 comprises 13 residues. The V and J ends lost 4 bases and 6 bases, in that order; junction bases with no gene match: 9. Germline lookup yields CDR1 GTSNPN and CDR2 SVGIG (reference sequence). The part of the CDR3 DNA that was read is TGTGCCTGGAAATGGGGACAGACTGGCGAG. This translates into CAWKWGQTGE. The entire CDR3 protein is CAWKWGQTGEQYF.

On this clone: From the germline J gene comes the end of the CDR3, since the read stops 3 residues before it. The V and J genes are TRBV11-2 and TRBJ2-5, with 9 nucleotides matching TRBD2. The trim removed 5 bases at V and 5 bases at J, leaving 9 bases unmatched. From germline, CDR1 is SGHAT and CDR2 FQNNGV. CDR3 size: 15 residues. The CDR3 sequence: CASSHEAGGMETQYF. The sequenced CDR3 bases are TGTGCCAGCAGCCATGAAGCGGGAGGAATGGAGACC.

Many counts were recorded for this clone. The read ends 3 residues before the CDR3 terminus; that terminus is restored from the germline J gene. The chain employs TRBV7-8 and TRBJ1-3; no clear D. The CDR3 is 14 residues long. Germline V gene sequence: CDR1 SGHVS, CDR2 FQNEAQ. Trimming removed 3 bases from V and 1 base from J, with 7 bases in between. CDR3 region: CASSFPGSGNTIYF. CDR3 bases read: TGTGCCAGCAGCTTTCCGGGGTCTGGAAACACC.

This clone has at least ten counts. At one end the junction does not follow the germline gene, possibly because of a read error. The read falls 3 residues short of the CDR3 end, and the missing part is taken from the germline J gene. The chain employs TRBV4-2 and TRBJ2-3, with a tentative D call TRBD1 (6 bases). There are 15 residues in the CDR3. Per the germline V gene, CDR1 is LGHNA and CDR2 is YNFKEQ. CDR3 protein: CASSQDLRTADTQYF. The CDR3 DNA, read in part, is TGCGCCAGCAGCCAAGACCTTCGGACAGCAGATACG.

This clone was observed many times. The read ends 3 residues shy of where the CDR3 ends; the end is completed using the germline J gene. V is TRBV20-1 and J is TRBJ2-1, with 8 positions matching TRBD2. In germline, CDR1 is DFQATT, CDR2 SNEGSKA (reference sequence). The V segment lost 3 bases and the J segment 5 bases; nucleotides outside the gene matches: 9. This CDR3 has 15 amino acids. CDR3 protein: CSASWSGSVHNEQFF. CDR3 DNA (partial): TGCAGTGCTAGTTGGAGCGGGAGTGTACACAATGAG.

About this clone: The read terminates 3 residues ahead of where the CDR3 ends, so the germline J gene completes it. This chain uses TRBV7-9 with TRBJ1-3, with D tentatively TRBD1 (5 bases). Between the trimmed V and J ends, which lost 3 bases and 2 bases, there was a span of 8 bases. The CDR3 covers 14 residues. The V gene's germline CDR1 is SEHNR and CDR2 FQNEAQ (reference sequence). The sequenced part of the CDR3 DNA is TGTGCCAGCAGCTTTCCCAGGGCTGGAAACACC. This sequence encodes CASSFPRAGNT. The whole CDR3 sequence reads CASSFPRAGNTIYF.

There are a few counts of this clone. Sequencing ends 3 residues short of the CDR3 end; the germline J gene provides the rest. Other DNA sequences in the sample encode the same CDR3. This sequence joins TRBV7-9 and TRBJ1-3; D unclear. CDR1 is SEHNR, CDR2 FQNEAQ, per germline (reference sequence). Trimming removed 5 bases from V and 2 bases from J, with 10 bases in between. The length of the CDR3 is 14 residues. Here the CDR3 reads CASSPPRAGNTIYF. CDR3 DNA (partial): TGTGCCAGCAGCCCTCCAAGGGCTGGAAACACC.

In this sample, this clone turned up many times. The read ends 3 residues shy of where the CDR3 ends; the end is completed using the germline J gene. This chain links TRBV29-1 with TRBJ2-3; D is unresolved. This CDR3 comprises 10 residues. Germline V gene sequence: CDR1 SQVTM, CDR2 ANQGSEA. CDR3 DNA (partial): TGCAGCGTTGTCGCGGAGACG. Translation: CSVVAET. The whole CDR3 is CSVVAETQYF.

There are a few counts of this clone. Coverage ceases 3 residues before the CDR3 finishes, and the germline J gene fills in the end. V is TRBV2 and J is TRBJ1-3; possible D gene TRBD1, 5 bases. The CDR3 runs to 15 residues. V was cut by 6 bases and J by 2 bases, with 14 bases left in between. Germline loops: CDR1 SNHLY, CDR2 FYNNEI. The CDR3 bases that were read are TGTGCCAGCAGGGTTGGGAGGGGCCCTGGAAACACC. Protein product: CASRVGRGPGNT. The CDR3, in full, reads CASRVGRGPGNTIYF. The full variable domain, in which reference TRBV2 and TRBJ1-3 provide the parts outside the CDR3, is EPEVTQTPSHQVTQMGQEVILRCVPISNHLYFYWYRQILGQKVEFLVSFYNNEISEKSEIFDDQFSVERPDGSNFTLKIRSTKLEDSAMYFCASRVGRGPGNTIYFGEGSWLTVV.

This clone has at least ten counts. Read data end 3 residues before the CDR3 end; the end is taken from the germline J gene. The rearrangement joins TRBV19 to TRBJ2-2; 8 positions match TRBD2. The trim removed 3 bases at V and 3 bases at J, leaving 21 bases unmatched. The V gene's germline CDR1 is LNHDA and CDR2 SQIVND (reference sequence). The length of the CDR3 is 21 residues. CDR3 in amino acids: CASSIFSLASGSRLDTGELFF. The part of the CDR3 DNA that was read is TGTGCCAGTAGTATTTTCAGTCTGGCCAGCGGGAGTCGATTGGACACCGGGGAG.